This T cell receptor beta chain was sequenced in a study of blood T cell repertoires in COVID-19. Overall study context: Samples of COVID-19 (acute and convalescent) were obtained from the United States, Italy and Spain.

The method was immunoSEQ multiplex PCR; TCRdb's version includes in-frame clones alone and lacks a portion of them. Of roughly 99,000 clones listed, about 84% are singletons. The germline V gene encodes CDR1 ENHRY and CDR2 SYGVKD. Trimming at V came to 3 bases and at J to 8 bases, leaving 2 bases not matched to a gene. The CDR3 contains 12 residues. The specimen was peripheral blood. The clonotype comes from a woman of 80 years or more with acute or convalescent COVID-19. This sequence joins TRBV10-3 and TRBJ1-2; 8 positions match TRBD1. DNA of the CDR3: TGTGCCATCAGTGACCCAGGGGGCGGCTACACCTTC. It codes for CAISDPGGGYTF.